Below are 28 T cell receptor beta chains sequenced from a single sample in a study of blood T cell repertoires in COVID-19. Data came from immunoSEQ multiplex PCR; TCRdb stores just in-frame clones and leaves some out. The sample yields roughly 280,000 clones, 89% seen once. Sequencing was carried out using peripheral blood. The receptors were gathered from a man aged 45 to 65 with acute or convalescent COVID-19.

The genes are TRBV19 and TRBJ2-1; 14 nucleotides line up with TRBD2. The CDR3 totals 15 residues. V shed 5 bases, J shed 4 bases, and the junction held 1 base outside the gene matches. The V gene's germline CDR1 is LNHDA and CDR2 SQIVND (reference sequence). The chain's CDR3 is CASSRTSGGYNEQFF. For the CDR3, the DNA is TGTGCCAGTAGTCGGACTAGCGGGGGGTACAATGAGCAGTTCTTC. Full variable domain (rest looked up from reference TRBV19 and TRBJ2-1): DGGITQSPKYLFRKEGQNVTLSCEQNLNHDAMYWYRQDPGQGLRLIYYSQIVNDFQKGDIAEGYSVSREKKESFPLTVTSAQKNPTAFYLCASSRTSGGYNEQFFGPGTRLTVL.

The chain employs TRBV4-1 and TRBJ1-2, with D possibly TRBD1 on 5 matching bases. CDR1 is MGHRA, CDR2 YSYEKL, per germline. The V and J ends lost 1 base and 7 bases respectively, with 22 bases between them. This CDR3 spans 17 amino acids. The CDR3 here is CASSQGPGLGRDRGYTF. As DNA, the CDR3 is TGCGCCAGCAGCCAAGGCCCGGGACTCGGAAGGGATCGTGGCTACACCTTC.

The gene calls are TRBV7-3 and TRBJ2-5, with D maybe TRBD2 (6 bases). V lost 0 bases, J lost 5 bases, and 10 bases lay in between. The CDR3 loop spans 14 amino acids. Looked up from germline, CDR1 is SGHTA and CDR2 is FQGTGA. In DNA form, the CDR3 reads TGTGCCAGCAGCTTAACGGGCGGAGGGGAGACCCAGTACTTC. Encoded protein: CASSLTGGGETQYF. Full variable domain (rest looked up from reference TRBV7-3 and TRBJ2-5): GAGVSQTPSNKVTEKGKYVELRCDPISGHTALYWYRQSLGQGPEFLIYFQGTGAADDSGLPNDRFFAVRPEGSVSTLKIQRTERGDSAVYLCASSLTGGGETQYFGPGTRLLVL.

This chain uses TRBV28 with TRBJ2-2; D might be TRBD2 (5 bases). Per the germline V gene, CDR1 is MDHEN and CDR2 is SYDVKM. V lost 5 bases to trimming and J lost 0 bases, with 7 bases between them. CDR3 size: 14 residues. The CDR3 DNA reads TGTGCCAGCAGTGTACTAGCGAACACCGGGGAGCTGTTTTTT. It encodes CASSVLANTGELFF.

J is TRBJ1-5 and V is TRBV27; D might be TRBD1 (6 bases). This CDR3 has 15 residues. Trimming left V 5 bases short and J 4 bases short, with 15 bases between. Germline V gene lookup returns CDR1 MNHEY and CDR2 SMNVEV (reference sequence). CDR3 region: CASSPQSGENQPQHF. The CDR3 nucleotides are TGTGCCAGCAGTCCGCAATCAGGGGAAAATCAGCCCCAGCATTTT.

The rearrangement uses TRBV20-1 and TRBJ1-6; 8 bases are a match to TRBD1. Germline CDR1 is DFQATT and CDR2 is SNEGSKA (reference sequence). V trimming: 3 bases; J trimming: 5 bases; junction bases outside the gene matches: 3. This CDR3 has 14 amino acids. Here the CDR3 reads CSASRQGNNSPLHF. In DNA form, the CDR3 reads TGCAGTGCTAGTCGACAGGGGAATAATTCACCCCTCCACTTT.

The chain recombines TRBV6-5 with TRBJ1-2; D might be TRBD1 (5 bases). Germline-derived CDR1 and CDR2 are MNHEY and SVGAGI. Trimming took off 5 bases at V and 7 bases at J, with 14 bases between the two ends. This CDR3 comprises 13 residues. The CDR3 loop reads CASSHRGDGGYTF. DNA of the CDR3: TGTGCCAGCAGTCATCGCGGGGACGGTGGCTACACCTTC.

The chain is built from TRBV10-2 and TRBJ2-1; tentative D call: TRBD1 (6 bases). Germline values: CDR1 WSHSY, CDR2 SAAADI. Deletions cut 6 bases from V and 2 bases from J, with 11 bases between. The CDR3 extends over 14 amino acids. The CDR3 spells CASSPGGPYNEQFF. For the CDR3, the DNA is TGCGCCAGCAGCCCTGGGGGCCCCTACAATGAGCAGTTCTTC.

This chain connects TRBV6-5 to TRBJ2-3, with TRBD2 matching 8 bases. Germline CDR1 reads MNHEY; CDR2 reads SVGAGI. Trimming removed 2 bases from V and 0 bases from J; junction bases left unmatched: 4. The CDR3 is 16 amino acids. Here the CDR3 reads CASSYTGGTSTDTQYF. The CDR3 coding sequence is TGTGCCAGCAGTTACACGGGGGGGACGAGCACAGATACGCAGTATTTT.

V gene TRBV9 combines with J gene TRBJ2-1; TRBD1 aligns across 8 bases. After removal of 3 bases from V and 2 bases from J, the junction contained 13 bases not matched to a gene. CDR1 is SGDLS, CDR2 YYNGEE, per germline. CDR3 length: 18 amino acids. This chain's CDR3 is CASSARTGSGVPYNEQFF. CDR3 in DNA: TGTGCCAGCAGCGCCCGGACAGGGTCCGGGGTCCCCTACAATGAGCAGTTCTTC.

The CDR3 region has the DNA TGTGCCAGCAGTGAGCACATGAGGGGGTCACCCCTCCACTTT. This codes for CASSEHMRGSPLHF. The rearrangement joins TRBV2 to TRBJ1-6; a possible D gene is TRBD1 (6 bases). Trimming pared 3 bases from V and 10 bases from J, leaving 13 bases between. This CDR3 spans 14 amino acids. Germline-derived CDR1 and CDR2 are SNHLY and FYNNEI.

The chain recombines TRBV6-5 with TRBJ1-1; 8 bases map to TRBD1. The ends lost 8 bases at V and 6 bases at J; junction bases unmatched: 8. The germline V gene has CDR1 MNHEY and CDR2 SVGAGI. The CDR3 loop spans 13 amino acids. Written as DNA, the CDR3 is TGTGCCAGCGACAGGGGTCCGCTGTCTGAAGCTTTCTTT. This sequence encodes CASDRGPLSEAFF.

This chain uses TRBV5-1 with TRBJ2-7; TRBD1 matches 12 bases. V dropped 3 bases and J dropped 6; count of bases not matched to a gene: 4. The CDR3 covers 14 residues. Germline CDR1 is SGHRS and CDR2 is YFSETQ. CDR3 sequence reads: CASSSGQGAVEQYF. The DNA for the CDR3 is TGCGCCAGCAGCTCGGGACAGGGGGCCGTCGAGCAGTACTTC.

This clone was picked up one time. The rearrangement uses TRBV27 and TRBJ1-1; the D gene is possibly TRBD1 (5 bases). Germline loops: CDR1 MNHEY, CDR2 SMNVEV (reference sequence). The V gene lost 2 bases and the J gene lost 1 base, with 14 bases spanning the gap. This CDR3 is built from 16 residues. The CDR3 loop reads CASSLRPTGENTEAFF. Here the CDR3 DNA reads TGTGCCAGCAGTTTAAGGCCCACGGGGGAGAACACTGAAGCTTTCTTT.

The chain couples TRBV7-9 to TRBJ2-3, with D tentatively TRBD2 (5 bases). CDR1 is SEHNR and CDR2 is FQNEAQ in the germline V gene (reference sequence). The V gene lost 4 bases and the J gene lost 3 bases, with 11 bases spanning the gap. This CDR3 has 14 residues. CDR3 bases: TGTGCCAGCAGCTCAGTCGGACTGACAGATACGCAGTATTTT. Translating gives CASSSVGLTDTQYF.

V and J are TRBV9 and TRBJ2-7; 7 bases line up with TRBD2. V lost 0 bases, J lost 3 bases, and 6 bases stayed unmatched. The CDR3 extends over 15 amino acids. Germline-derived CDR1 and CDR2 are SGDLS and YYNGEE. The CDR3 region has the DNA TGTGCCAGCAGCGTAGGGGAGGGGAGAGTCTACGAGCAGTACTTC. Translation: CASSVGEGRVYEQYF.

CDR3 sequence: CASSQDLGNTIYF. CDR3 sequence (DNA): TGTGCCAGCAGCCAAGATCTCGGAAACACCATATATTTT. The chain carries TRBV3-1 (or the pseudogene TRBV3-2) and TRBJ1-3; D unclear. Germline assignment: CDR1 LGHDT and CDR2 YNNKEL (reference sequence). Trimming left V 0 bases short and J 4 bases short, with 4 bases between. The CDR3 runs 13 residues.

This clone was recorded only once. This chain uses TRBV20-1 with TRBJ1-4; the D gene is possibly TRBD1 (6 bases). V shed 3 bases and J shed 13 bases, with 12 bases lying between them. CDR3 length equals 11 residues. The germline gives CDR1 DFQATT, CDR2 SNEGSKA (reference sequence). CDR3 nucleotide sequence: TGCAGTGCTAGTGGTCCCAGGGGACTGTTTTTT. Translated: CSASGPRGLFF.

The chain combines TRBV27 with TRBJ1-1; TRBD1 agrees at 7 bases. Unmatched junction bases numbered 1, after V lost 2 bases and J lost 4 bases. The CDR3 spans 13 residues. From germline, CDR1 is MNHEY and CDR2 SMNVEV (reference sequence). Here the CDR3 DNA reads TGTGCCAGCAGTTTAGCAGGGGGCACTGAAGCTTTCTTT. Encoded protein: CASSLAGGTEAFF.

The chain joins TRBV6-6 to TRBJ2-7; 7 bases are a match to TRBD1. Germline V gene data show CDR1 as MNHNY and CDR2 as SVGAGI (reference sequence). The ends lost 2 bases at V and 3 bases at J; junction bases unmatched: 4. This CDR3 is 14 amino acids long. CDR3: CASSYVTGNYEQYF. The CDR3 bases are TGTGCCAGCAGTTACGTGACAGGGAACTACGAGCAGTACTTC.

The chain links TRBV11-3 to TRBJ2-1, with 9 bases identical to TRBD2. Germline CDR1 is SGHNT and CDR2 is YENEEA. This CDR3 comprises 15 residues. Trimming took 3 bases from V and 9 from J; bases not matched to a gene: 9. In nucleotides, the CDR3 is TGTGCCAGCAGCTTTCGGGCGGGGGGGTCCGCTGAGCAGTTCTTC. Residues: CASSFRAGGSAEQFF.

The chain couples TRBV20-1 to TRBJ2-4; no clear D. The ends were cut back, 3 bases at V and 5 bases at J, with 11 bases in the middle. Germline assignment: CDR1 DFQATT and CDR2 SNEGSKA (reference sequence). The length of the CDR3 is 13 residues. The CDR3 DNA follows: TGCAGTGCTAGTGGCGGATCAGAAAACATTCAGTACTTC. Translated, it gives CSASGGSENIQYF.

DNA for the CDR3: TGCGCCAGCAGCGCCGGGACAGGGGGCAACCAAGAGACCCAGTACTTC. It translates to CASSAGTGGNQETQYF. J is TRBJ2-5 and V is TRBV5-1; 12 bases are a match to TRBD1. CDR1 SGHRS and CDR2 YFSETQ come from the germline V gene. This CDR3 comprises 16 residues. With 4 bases clipped from V and 0 bases from J, the junction kept 4 bases outside the gene matches.

The chain recombines TRBV28 with TRBJ2-7; a weak D match, TRBD2 (6 bases). V lost 3 bases, J lost 7 bases, and 10 bases lay in between. The CDR3 totals 12 residues. Germline V gives CDR1 MDHEN, CDR2 SYDVKM. CDR3 sequence reads: CASSFWAGEQYF. The CDR3 DNA sequence: TGTGCCAGCAGTTTTTGGGCGGGGGAGCAGTACTTC.

This chain uses TRBV5-1 with TRBJ2-7; 8 bases fit TRBD2. Germline loops: CDR1 SGHRS, CDR2 YFSETQ. The J segment lost 0 bases and the V segment lost 3 bases, leaving 5 bases of the junction unmatched. This CDR3 contains 15 residues. CDR3 residues: CASSSRGASSYEQYF. The CDR3 DNA follows: TGCGCCAGCAGCTCGCGGGGGGCGAGCTCCTACGAGCAGTACTTC. Together with reference TRBV5-1 and TRBJ2-7, the CDR3 gives the full variable domain: KAGVTQTPRYLIKTRGQQVTLSCSPISGHRSVSWYQQTPGQGLQFLFEYFSETQRNKGNFPGRFSGRQFSNSRSEMNVSTLELGDSALYLCASSSRGASSYEQYFGPGTRLTVT.

As concerns this clone: The junction departs from the called germline gene at one end, perhaps through a read error. This chain joins TRBV2 and TRBJ1-5; no clear D gene. This CDR3 has 13 residues. Germline CDR1 is SNHLY and CDR2 is FYNNEI. CDR3 in amino acids: CASREDTYQPQHF. As DNA, the CDR3 is TGTGCCAGCAGGGAAGACACCTATCAGCCCCAGCATTTT. Drawing the rest from reference TRBV2 and TRBJ1-5, the complete variable domain is EPEVTQTPSHQVTQMGQEVILRCVPISNHLYFYWYRQILGQKVEFLVSFYNNEISEKSEIFDDQFSVERPDGSNFTLKIRSTKLEDSAMYFCASREDTYQPQHFGDGTRLSIL.

The chain is built from TRBV12-3 or TRBV12-4 and TRBJ1-5; TRBD1 is a possible D gene (5 bases). This CDR3 has 13 amino acids. Trimming removed 5 bases at V and 2 bases at J, with 7 bases between. CDR3 DNA sequence: TGTGCCAGCAGTAGGGGTGGCAATCAGCCCCAGCATTTT. Translating it yields CASSRGGNQPQHF.

This sequence joins TRBV5-1 and TRBJ1-6; 7 bases line up with TRBD1. The CDR3 extends over 17 amino acids. Germline CDR1 SGHRS, CDR2 YFSETQ. The J segment lost 0 bases and the V segment lost 4 bases, leaving 7 bases of the junction unmatched. The CDR3 DNA reads TGCGCCAGCAGCCCAGGACAGGAGAGCTCCTATAATTCACCCCTCCACTTT. Translated, it gives CASSPGQESSYNSPLHF.